The clone carrying this T cell receptor (beta chain) was recorded a few times. As yet, its antigen is unknown. Sequencing used immunoSEQ multiplex PCR; TCRdb keeps in-frame clones, though not all of them. The sample contains some 85,000 clones, about nine tenths of which appear only once. The sample is drawn from a study of T cell responses to AZD1222 COVID-19 vaccine. Study overall: Researchers grouped second doses given at about 4 or about 12 weeks into one pool.

Study findings and constraints: The donor cohort was predominantly white British with a female majority, and clonal diversity may have been underestimated. Close to half of all spike-specific TCRs reportedly target regions of the variants that are unmutated.

CDR3 length equals 15 residues. With V trimmed by 5 bases and J by 8 bases, 11 bases remained unmatched. Germline V CDR1 and CDR2: SNHLY, FYNNEI. This chain uses TRBV2 with TRBJ1-5, with TRBD1 identical over 8 bases. Sequencing used peripheral blood, obtained on day 0 of AZD1222 vaccination. The receptor was derived from an adult in good health. The CDR3 sequence is CASSSGTGRLEPQHF. The CDR3 DNA reads TGTGCCAGCAGTTCCGGGACAGGAAGGTTGGAGCCCCAGCATTTT.